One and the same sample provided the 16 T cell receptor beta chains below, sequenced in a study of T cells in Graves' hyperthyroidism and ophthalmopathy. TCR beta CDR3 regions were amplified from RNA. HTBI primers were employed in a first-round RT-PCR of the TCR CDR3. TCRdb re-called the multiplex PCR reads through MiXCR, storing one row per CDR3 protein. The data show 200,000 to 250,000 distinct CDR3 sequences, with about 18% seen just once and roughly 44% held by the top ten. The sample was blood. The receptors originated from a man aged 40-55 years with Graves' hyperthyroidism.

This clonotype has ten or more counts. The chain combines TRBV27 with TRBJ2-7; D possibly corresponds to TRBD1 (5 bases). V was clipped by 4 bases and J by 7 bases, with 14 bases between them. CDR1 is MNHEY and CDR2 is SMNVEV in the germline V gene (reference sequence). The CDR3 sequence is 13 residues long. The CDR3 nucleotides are TGTGCCAGCAGTTCCCATGGGGCCCGTGAGCAGTACTTC. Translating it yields CASSSHGAREQYF.

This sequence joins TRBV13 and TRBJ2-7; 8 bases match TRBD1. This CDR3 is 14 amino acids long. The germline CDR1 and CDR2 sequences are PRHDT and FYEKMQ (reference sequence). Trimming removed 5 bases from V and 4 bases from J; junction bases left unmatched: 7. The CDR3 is CASSQAGGGYEQYF. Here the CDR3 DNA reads TGTGCCAGCAGCCAAGCAGGGGGCGGGTACGAGCAGTACTTC.

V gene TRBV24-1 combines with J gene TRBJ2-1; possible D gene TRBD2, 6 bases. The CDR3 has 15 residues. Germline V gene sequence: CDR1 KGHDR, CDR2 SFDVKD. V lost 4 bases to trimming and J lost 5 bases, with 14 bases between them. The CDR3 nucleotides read TGTGCCACCAGTGACGTTAGCGGAGGTCACAATGAGCAGTTCTTC. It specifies CATSDVSGGHNEQFF.

The CDR3 DNA reads as TGTGCCAGTAGTATGTGGGACAGGGGGCCCTCACCCCTCCACTTT. Encoded protein: CASSMWDRGPSPLHF. This chain connects TRBV19 to TRBJ1-6; 12 bases agree with TRBD1. This CDR3 has 15 residues. With V trimmed by 3 bases and J by 10 bases, 4 bases remained unmatched. CDR1 LNHDA and CDR2 SQIVND come from the germline V gene (reference sequence).

This CDR3 reads CASSPLGTGNYERQYF. The CDR3 DNA is TGTGCCAGCAGTCCCTTAGGGACAGGTAACTACGAGCGGCAGTACTTC. The rearrangement uses TRBV6-2 or TRBV6-3 and TRBJ2-7; TRBD1 agrees at 8 bases. CDR3 length: 16 residues. J was trimmed by 9 bases and V by 5 bases; bases with no gene match: 18. Germline lookup yields CDR1 MNHEY and CDR2 SVGEGT.

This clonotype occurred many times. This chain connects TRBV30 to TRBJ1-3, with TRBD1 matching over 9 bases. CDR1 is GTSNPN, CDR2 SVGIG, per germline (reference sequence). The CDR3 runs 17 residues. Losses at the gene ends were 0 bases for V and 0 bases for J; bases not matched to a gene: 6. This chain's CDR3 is CAWSVTGTGSSGNTIYF. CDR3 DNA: TGTGCCTGGAGTGTAACCGGGACAGGGAGCTCTGGAAACACCATATATTTT.

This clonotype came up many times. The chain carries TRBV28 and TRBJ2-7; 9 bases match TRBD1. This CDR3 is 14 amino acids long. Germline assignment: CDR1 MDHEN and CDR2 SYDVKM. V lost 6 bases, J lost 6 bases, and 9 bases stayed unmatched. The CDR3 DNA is TGTGCCAGCAGCAAGGTGACAGGGGGTCCCGAGCAGTACTTC. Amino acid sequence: CASSKVTGGPEQYF.

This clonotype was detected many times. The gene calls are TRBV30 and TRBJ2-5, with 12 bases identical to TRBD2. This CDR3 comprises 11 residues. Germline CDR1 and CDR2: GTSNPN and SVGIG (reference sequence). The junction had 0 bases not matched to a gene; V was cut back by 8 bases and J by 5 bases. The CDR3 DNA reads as TGTGCCGGACTAGCGGGGGAGACCCAGTACTTC. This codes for CAGLAGETQYF.

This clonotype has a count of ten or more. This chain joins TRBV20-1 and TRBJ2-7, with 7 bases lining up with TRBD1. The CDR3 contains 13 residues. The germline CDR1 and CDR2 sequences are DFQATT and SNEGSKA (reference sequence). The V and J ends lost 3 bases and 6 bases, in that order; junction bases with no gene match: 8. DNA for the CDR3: TGCAGTGCTAGGGGGAGACAGGGCGGCGAGCAGTACTTC. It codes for CSARGRQGGEQYF.

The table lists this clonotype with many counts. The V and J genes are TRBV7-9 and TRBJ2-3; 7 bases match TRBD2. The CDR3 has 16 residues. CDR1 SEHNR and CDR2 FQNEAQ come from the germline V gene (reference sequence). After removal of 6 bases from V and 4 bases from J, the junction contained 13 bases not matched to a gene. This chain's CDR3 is CASRPRLASTPDTQYF. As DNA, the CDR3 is TGTGCCAGCAGACCCCGACTAGCTTCAACCCCAGATACGCAGTATTTT.

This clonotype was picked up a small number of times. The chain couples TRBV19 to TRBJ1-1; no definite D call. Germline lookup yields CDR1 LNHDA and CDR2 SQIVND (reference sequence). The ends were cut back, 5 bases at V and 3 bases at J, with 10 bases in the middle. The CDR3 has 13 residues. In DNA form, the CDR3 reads TGTGCCAGTAGTGTTCAGAGGGACACTGAAGCTTTCTTT. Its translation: CASSVQRDTEAFF. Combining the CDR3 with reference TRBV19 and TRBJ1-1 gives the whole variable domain DGGITQSPKYLFRKEGQNVTLSCEQNLNHDAMYWYRQDPGQGLRLIYYSQIVNDFQKGDIAEGYSVSREKKESFPLTVTSAQKNPTAFYLCASSVQRDTEAFFGQGTRLTVV.

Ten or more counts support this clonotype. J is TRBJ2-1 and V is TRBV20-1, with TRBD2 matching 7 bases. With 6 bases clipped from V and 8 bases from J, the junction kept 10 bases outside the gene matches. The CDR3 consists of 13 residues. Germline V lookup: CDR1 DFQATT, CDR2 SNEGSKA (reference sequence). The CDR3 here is CSARDYSQHEQFF. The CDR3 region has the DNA TGCAGTGCCAGGGACTATAGCCAACATGAGCAGTTCTTC.

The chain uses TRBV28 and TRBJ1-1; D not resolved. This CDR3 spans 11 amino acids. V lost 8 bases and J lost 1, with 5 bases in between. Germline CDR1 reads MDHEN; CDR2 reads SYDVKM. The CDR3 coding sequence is TGTGCCAGCCGGGGGAACACTGAAGCTTTCTTT. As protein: CASRGNTEAFF.

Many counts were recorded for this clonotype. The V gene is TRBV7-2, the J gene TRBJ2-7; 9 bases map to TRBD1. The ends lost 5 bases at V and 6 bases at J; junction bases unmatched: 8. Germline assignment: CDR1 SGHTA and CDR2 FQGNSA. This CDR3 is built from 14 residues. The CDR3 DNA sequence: TGTGCCAGCAGCCTAAGGGGACAGGGCGGCGAGCAGTACTTC. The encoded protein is CASSLRGQGGEQYF.

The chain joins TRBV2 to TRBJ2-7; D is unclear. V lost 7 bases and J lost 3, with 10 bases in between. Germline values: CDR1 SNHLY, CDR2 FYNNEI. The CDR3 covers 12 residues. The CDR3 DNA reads TGTGCCAGCAAAGTGGATGACTACGAGCAGTACTTC. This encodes CASKVDDYEQYF.

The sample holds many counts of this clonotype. For the CDR3, the DNA is TGCGCCAGCAGCCCGGGGACTGCCAATTTGCCCCAGCATTTT. It is translated as CASSPGTANLPQHF. The chain couples TRBV5-1 to TRBJ1-5; D may be TRBD1 (5 bases). V was cut by 4 bases and J by 9 bases, with 17 bases left in between. The CDR3 consists of 14 residues. The germline gives CDR1 SGHRS, CDR2 YFSETQ.